Given below is one TCR beta chain in context. Its antigen remains unidentified. No qualities accompany the bases; no much larger clone lies one base away. The data were taken from a study of cytomegalovirus exposure and HLA in healthy donors listed by TCRdb under 2017. Regarding the research as a whole: An earlier analysis of about 560 of the donors reported 250 to 300 Gb of sequence data and around 110 million unique TCR beta sequences obtained from some 170 million T cells. Roughly 300 gigabases of sequencing data and roughly 80 million unique TCR sequences made up an early release that covered 640 HLA-typed donors. Among the roughly 430 genotyped donors, under 90% belonged to the genetic ancestry cluster associated with self-reported Caucasian donors. The aim of the study was to test whether cataloging public T cell receptors could identify signatures of past pathogen exposure. The study profiled the T cell repertoires of more than 500 subjects by immunosequencing and related them to cytomegalovirus serostatus. A separate validation cohort of more than 100 different subjects was used in addition to the roughly 720-subject first cohort. High-throughput TCR immunosequencing, statistical association of individual TCRs with disease status, and machine learning were combined to predict cytomegalovirus infection status. A later analysis re-analyzed previously published TCR beta repertoires from about 730 donors and added high-resolution HLA genotyping to study TCR occurrence patterns. Rather than drawing on any new phenotypic data, the later analysis identified candidate immune exposures from TCR beta sequences and the way those sequences occurred across donors. An earlier analysis of 587 of the donors applied high-throughput TCR beta sequencing to assess whether each TCR beta V gene segment acted as functional or pseudogenic. Alongside the repertoire data, information on donor age, sex, ethnicity and CMV serostatus was compiled. In a later genetic analysis, genome-wide SNP genotypes for about three fifths of the 666 donors were used, and that subset was treated as a discovery cohort. Every discovery cohort repertoire had been produced on one sequencing platform. Both class I and class II loci were covered by HLA typing, at four-digit resolution. The number of donors typed differed by locus, with 629-630 for A, B, C, DRB1 and DQB1, about 500 for DQA1, 600 to 610 for DPA1, and under 490 for DPB1. Four to six DR-DQ haplotypes were handled as single units for association and clustering, since linkage in the cohort was strong. Among almost 400 genotyped donors of the cohort, an average of about 240,000 unique TCR beta nucleotide sequences were sequenced per donor, around 18% of them non-productive. The paper as a whole reports these results and caveats: While some public TCRs were present in many individuals, most TCR sequences turned up only very rarely across donors. In a later analysis, 16,951 TCR beta sequences were associated with specific HLA alleles at a false discovery rate of 0.05. Roughly 17 rarely observed V segments, including chromosome 9 orphons, were excluded from the earlier analysis of approximately 500 of the donors because counts were too low. The classifier was reported to diagnose cytomegalovirus status with high specificity and sensitivity in both the original cohort and the validation cohort. A later analysis found that TCR association rates varied across HLA loci, with DRB1 alleles showing the most associated TCRs and HLA-C alleles the fewest. Immune exposure information for the cohort was limited to CMV serostatus. A total of roughly 160 TCR beta chains were listed by the study as associated with cytomegalovirus. Sequencing depth was assumed to be roughly uniform across donors in the presence/absence analyses, though that assumption may not hold. Because HLA typing was unavailable for some donors at each locus, only the typed subset was used in association tests. According to the authors, the approach could potentially be generalized to other disease states and immunological phenotypes. Correlated functional status among segregating V segments might be attributable to linkage disequilibrium, but an unknown experimental factor could not be ruled out. In vitro tests confirmed that a few of the cytomegalovirus-associated TCR beta chains recognize cytomegalovirus antigens. Strong co-occurrence of HLA alleles, especially DR and DQ, made assigning TCR associations to individual alleles difficult. In a later genetic analysis, fewer N-insertions in productive TCRs were reported among donors in an Asian-associated ancestry cluster than the approximately 670-donor mean. Several of the top co-occurrence clusters appeared to be linked to parvovirus B19, influenza, CMV and Epstein-Barr virus, according to a later analysis. A further reported finding was that TCR beta sequences accurately predicted the HLA-A and HLA-B alleles for most subjects in the first cohort. In a later analysis, HLA-associated TCR beta chains showed more clonal expansion and lower generation probabilities than non-associated chains that were equally common. A group of highly shared sequence variants was considered likely to be a technical artifact of the sequencing pipeline. According to a later analysis, most CMV-associated TCR beta chains appeared to be HLA-restricted, and the HLA associations seemed to be driven largely by CMV exposure. In an earlier analysis of several hundred of the donors, most TCR beta V segments were observed in productive rearrangements about 87% or about 30% of the time, broadly matching IMGT annotations. A later genetic analysis associated a missense DCLRE1C variant with V-gene and J-gene trimming of TCR beta chains, and an independent cohort replicated the association. In this cohort, only TCR beta chains were sequenced, and detectable features were limited by the absence of alpha or paired-chain data.

The library was generated by the immunoSEQ multiplex PCR assay. A mixture of 60 forward primers for TCR Vbeta segments and 13 reverse primers for TCR Jbeta segments was used in the multiplex PCR. The CDR3 region of rearranged TCR beta genes was amplified from genomic DNA by a multiplex PCR assay. Amplified TCR beta libraries were sequenced as 87-base-pair reads on the Illumina HiSeq System. Turning to the authors' computational methods: A later analysis counted tens of millions of unique TCR beta chains across the 650 to 800 repertoires, and some 11 million of these chains were shared by at least two donors. Raw reads were error-corrected and collapsed into unique sequences by a nearest-neighbor algorithm in which closely related sequences were merged to remove PCR and sequencing errors. CDR3 sequences were aligned to IMGT reference sequences to assign V, D and J gene segments. For a sequence to be retained, a match of at least six nucleotides was required to both a V gene segment and a J gene segment. Rearrangements were called productive when the CDR3 lacked stop codons and stayed in frame with V and J; all others were non-productive. CDR3 was defined by IMGT convention, running from the second conserved V-encoded cysteine to the conserved J-encoded phenylalanine. The earlier analysis of about 610 of the donors excluded sequences that lacked an unambiguous match to a single V gene segment. In an earlier analysis of 450 to 700 of the donors, V segments were called functional above 56.7% productive rearrangements and were called segregating when the between-donor standard deviation exceeded 5%. A statistical classification framework was built to diagnose cytomegalovirus status from the catalog of TCR beta chain sequences. A later analysis assigned V and J genes by comparing TCR nucleotide sequences with IMGT/GENE-DB human TR gene sequences. The TCRdist pipeline was used in a later analysis to assign CDR3 sequences and most-parsimonious VDJ recombination scenarios. In a later analysis, every TCR beta chain was defined by the combination of its CDR3 amino acid sequence and its V-gene family, and reads without a unique V-gene family were dropped. As a way to deal with suspected cross-contamination and a sequencing artifact, a later analysis dropped roughly 620 nucleotide sequences that were highly shared and had low generation probability. For each public chain, a later analysis derived a clonal expansion index from normalized ranks of inferred template counts within each repertoire. Generation probabilities in a later analysis came from a VDJ recombination model fitted to out-of-frame rearrangements, and those results were checked against IGoR. In a later analysis, TCR-TCR, TCR-HLA and TCR-CMV co-occurrence was scored with hypergeometric tests, and a repertoire-size bias correction was applied to TCR pairs. False discovery rates were estimated in a later analysis by permuting HLA or CMV assignments 20 times. In a later analysis, co-occurring TCRs were grouped using DBSCAN, with TCRdist sequence similarity added in when clustering inside HLA-allele-positive subsets. Co-occurrence clustering excluded repertoires with fewer than 30,000 or more than 120,000 public chains, plus five with anomalous nucleotide sharing. Entries here come from immuneACCESS through TCRdb and include only in-frame sequences with V and J called. Some clones fail to appear in such tables; in the studies checked, an unresolved V gene covers under half of the shortfall, and the cause of the remainder is unknown. Clonal size and the V and J genes are those of that table, whereas D and trimming came from the DNA. For this sample there are under 150,000 clones; over 60% appear just once. The ten largest clones represent approximately 1% of the sample.

The cohort was made up of several hundred healthy bone marrow donors. All cohort members were sampled while nominally healthy, although unrecorded immune exposures were likely present. Of the roughly 630 cohort members, approximately 290 had a positive CMV serostatus and about 360 had a negative one, while no CMV serostatus was recorded for the donor. A peripheral blood sample was provided by each donor, and peripheral blood mononuclear cells were used for TCR beta sequencing. The Qiagen DNeasy Blood Extraction Kit was used to extract genomic DNA from the blood cell samples. The TCR comes from a human donor in good health. Sequences were obtained from PBMCs.

The sequenced DNA is TGTGCCTGGAGTAGGGGACAGGGTCATGAAAAACTGTTTTTT. This sequence encodes CAWSRGQGHEKLFF. The chain employs TRBV30 and TRBJ1-4, and 9 junction bases match TRBD1. CDR1 GTSNPN and CDR2 SVGIG were looked up in the germline V gene (reference sequence). Including cysteine and phenylalanine, the CDR3 has 14 amino acids. Only the CDR3 region is kept as DNA, spanning 42 bases read in frame from base 1. V is pruned by 2 bases and J by 6 bases, leaving 4 bases of the junction without a gene match.